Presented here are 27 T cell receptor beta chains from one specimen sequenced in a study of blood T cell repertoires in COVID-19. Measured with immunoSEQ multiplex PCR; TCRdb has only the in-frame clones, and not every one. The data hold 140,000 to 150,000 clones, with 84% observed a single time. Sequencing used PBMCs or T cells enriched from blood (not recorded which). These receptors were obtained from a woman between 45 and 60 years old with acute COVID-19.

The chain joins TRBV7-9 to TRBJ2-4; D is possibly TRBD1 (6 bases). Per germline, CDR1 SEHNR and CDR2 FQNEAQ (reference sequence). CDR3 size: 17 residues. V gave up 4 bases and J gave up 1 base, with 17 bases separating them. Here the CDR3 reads CASSSYRAWGAKNIQYF. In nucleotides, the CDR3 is TGTGCCAGCAGCTCGTACAGGGCGTGGGGGGCCAAAAACATTCAGTACTTC.

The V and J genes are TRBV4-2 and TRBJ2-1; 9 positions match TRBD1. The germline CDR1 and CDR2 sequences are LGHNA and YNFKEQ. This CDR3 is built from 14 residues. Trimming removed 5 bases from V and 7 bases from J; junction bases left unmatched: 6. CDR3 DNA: TGTGCCAGCAGCGTTTGGACAGGGGAAAATGAGCAGTTCTTC. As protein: CASSVWTGENEQFF.

For the CDR3, the DNA is TGTGCCAGCAGTTTCTCCAGGAACGAGCAGTACTTC. This sequence encodes CASSFSRNEQYF. J is TRBJ2-7 and V is TRBV12-3 or TRBV12-4; D uncertain. V lost 3 bases to trimming and J lost 5 bases, with 8 bases between them. This CDR3 spans 12 amino acids.

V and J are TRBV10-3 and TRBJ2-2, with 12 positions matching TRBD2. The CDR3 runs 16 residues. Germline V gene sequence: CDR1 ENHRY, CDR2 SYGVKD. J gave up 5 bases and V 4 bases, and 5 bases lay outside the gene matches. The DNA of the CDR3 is TGTGCCATCAGTGCCCTCCTAGCGGGGGGGACCGGGGAGCTGTTTTTT. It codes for CAISALLAGGTGELFF.

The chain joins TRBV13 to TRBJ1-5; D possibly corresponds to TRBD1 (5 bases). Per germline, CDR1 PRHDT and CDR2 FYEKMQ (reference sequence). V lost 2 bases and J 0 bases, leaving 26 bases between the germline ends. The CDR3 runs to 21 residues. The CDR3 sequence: CASSLFLLRDPRTSSNQPQHF. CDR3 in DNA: TGTGCCAGCAGCTTATTCCTACTGCGGGACCCTAGGACGTCTAGCAATCAGCCCCAGCATTTT.

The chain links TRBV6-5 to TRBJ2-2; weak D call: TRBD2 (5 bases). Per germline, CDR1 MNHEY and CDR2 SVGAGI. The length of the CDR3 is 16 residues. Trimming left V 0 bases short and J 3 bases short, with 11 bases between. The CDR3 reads CASSYSREWDTGELFF. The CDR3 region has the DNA TGTGCCAGCAGTTACTCGAGGGAGTGGGACACCGGGGAGCTGTTTTTT.

The CDR3 here is CASSLGEREIYNEQFF. The CDR3 region has the DNA TGTGCCAGCAGCCTGGGAGAGCGGGAGATCTACAATGAGCAGTTCTTC. The V call is TRBV5-8, the J call TRBJ2-1; 8 nucleotides agree with TRBD2. The ends lost 4 bases at V and 3 bases at J; junction bases unmatched: 9. This CDR3 comprises 16 residues. From germline, CDR1 is SGHTS and CDR2 YDEGEE.

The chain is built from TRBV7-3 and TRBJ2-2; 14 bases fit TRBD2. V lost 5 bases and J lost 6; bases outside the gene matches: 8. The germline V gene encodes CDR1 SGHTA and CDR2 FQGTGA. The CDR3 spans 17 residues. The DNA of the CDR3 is TGTGCCAGCAGCGCCACCGGGACTAGCGGGAGTTCCGGGGAGCTGTTTTTT. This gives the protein CASSATGTSGSSGELFF.

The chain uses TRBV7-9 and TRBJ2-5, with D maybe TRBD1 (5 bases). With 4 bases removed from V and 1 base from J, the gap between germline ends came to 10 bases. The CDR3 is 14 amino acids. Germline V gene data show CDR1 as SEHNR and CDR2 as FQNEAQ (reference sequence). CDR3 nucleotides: TGTGCCAGCAGCTCCCGGACACTCCAAGAGACCCAGTACTTC. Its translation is CASSSRTLQETQYF.

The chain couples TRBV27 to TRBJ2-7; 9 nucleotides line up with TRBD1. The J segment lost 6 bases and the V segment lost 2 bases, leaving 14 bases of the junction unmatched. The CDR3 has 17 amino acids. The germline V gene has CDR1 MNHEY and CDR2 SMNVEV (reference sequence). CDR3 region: CASSLVAPTGGMAEQYF. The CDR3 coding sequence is TGTGCCAGCAGTTTAGTCGCCCCGACAGGGGGAATGGCCGAGCAGTACTTC.

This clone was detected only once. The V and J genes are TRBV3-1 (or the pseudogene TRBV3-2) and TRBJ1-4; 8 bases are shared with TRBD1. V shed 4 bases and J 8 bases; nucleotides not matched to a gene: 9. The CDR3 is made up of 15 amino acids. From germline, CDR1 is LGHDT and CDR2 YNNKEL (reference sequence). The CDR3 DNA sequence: TGTGCCAGCAGCCCCTACAGGGGGGGAGGAGAAAAACTGTTTTTT. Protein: CASSPYRGGGEKLFF.

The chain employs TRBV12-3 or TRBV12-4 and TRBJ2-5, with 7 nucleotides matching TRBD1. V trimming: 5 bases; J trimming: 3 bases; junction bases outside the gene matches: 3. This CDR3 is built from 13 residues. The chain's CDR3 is CASSPGTEETQYF. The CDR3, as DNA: TGTGCCAGCAGTCCCGGGACAGAAGAGACCCAGTACTTC.

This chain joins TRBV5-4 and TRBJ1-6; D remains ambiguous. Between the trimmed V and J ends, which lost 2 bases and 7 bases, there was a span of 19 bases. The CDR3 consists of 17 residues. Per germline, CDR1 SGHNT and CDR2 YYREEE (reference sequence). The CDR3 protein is CASSLRVLTSGNSPLHF. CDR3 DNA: TGTGCCAGCAGCTTAAGGGTCCTCACTAGCGGGAATTCACCCCTCCACTTT.

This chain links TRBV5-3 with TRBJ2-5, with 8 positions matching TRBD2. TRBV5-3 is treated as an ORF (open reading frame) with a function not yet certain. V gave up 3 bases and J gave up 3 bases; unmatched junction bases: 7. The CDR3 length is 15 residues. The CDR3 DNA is TGTGCCAGAAGCTGCCCACTAGCGGCCAAAGAGACCCAGTACTTC. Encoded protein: CARSCPLAAKETQYF.

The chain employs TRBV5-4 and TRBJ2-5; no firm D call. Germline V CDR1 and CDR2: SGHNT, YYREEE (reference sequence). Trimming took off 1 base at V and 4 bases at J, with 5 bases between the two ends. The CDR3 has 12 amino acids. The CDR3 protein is CASSLFRETQYF. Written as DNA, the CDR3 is TGTGCCAGCAGCTTGTTCCGAGAGACCCAGTACTTC.

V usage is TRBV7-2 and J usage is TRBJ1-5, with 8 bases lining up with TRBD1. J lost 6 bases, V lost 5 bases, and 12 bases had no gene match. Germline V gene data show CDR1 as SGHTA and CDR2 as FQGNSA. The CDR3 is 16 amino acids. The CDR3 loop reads CASSPQGGLLGQPQHF. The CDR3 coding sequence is TGTGCCAGCAGCCCACAGGGGGGCCTTCTAGGTCAGCCCCAGCATTTT.

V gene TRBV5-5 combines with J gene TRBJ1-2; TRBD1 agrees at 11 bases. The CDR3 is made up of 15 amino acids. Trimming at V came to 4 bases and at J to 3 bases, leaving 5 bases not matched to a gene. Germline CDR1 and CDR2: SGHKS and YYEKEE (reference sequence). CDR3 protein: CASSRTGGADYGYTF. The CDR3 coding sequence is TGTGCCAGCAGCCGGACAGGGGGCGCGGACTATGGCTACACCTTC.

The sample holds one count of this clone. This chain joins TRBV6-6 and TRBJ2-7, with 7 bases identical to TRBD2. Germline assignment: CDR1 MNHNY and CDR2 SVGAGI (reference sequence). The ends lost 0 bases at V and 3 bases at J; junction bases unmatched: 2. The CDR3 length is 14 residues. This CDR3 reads CASSYSREDYEQYF. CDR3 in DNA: TGTGCCAGCAGTTACTCCCGGGAGGACTACGAGCAGTACTTC.

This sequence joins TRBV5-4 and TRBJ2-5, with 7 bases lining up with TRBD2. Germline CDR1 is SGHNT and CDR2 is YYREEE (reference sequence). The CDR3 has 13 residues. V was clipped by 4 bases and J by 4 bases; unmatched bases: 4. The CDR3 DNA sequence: TGTGCCAGCAGCCCTGGGACTATAGAGACCCAGTACTTC. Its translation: CASSPGTIETQYF.

CDR3 protein: CASSQDLEENTEAFF. For the CDR3, the DNA is TGCGCCAGCAGCCAAGATTTGGAGGAGAACACTGAAGCTTTCTTT. The rearrangement links TRBV4-3 to TRBJ1-1; no firm D call. There are 15 residues in the CDR3. Trimming took off 0 bases at V and 1 base at J, with 9 bases between the two ends. Germline loops: CDR1 LGHNA, CDR2 YSLEER.

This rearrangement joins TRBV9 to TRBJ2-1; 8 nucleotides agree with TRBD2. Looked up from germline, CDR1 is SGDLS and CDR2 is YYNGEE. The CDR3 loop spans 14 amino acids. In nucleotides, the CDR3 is TGTGCTAGTTCCAGCGGGAGAATTAACAATGAGCAGTTCTTC. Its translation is CASSSGRINNEQFF.

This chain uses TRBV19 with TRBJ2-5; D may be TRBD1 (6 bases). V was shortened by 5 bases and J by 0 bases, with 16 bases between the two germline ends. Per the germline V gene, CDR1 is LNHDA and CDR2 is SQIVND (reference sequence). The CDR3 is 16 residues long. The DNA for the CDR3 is TGTGCCAGTAGTCCTCACGGAAGGGGGTACCAAGAGACCCAGTACTTC. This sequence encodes CASSPHGRGYQETQYF.

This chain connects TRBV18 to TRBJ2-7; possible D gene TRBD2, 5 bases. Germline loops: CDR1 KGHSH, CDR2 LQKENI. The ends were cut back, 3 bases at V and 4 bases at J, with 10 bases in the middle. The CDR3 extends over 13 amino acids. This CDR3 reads CASSPLDFYEQYF. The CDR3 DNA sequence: TGTGCCAGCTCACCTTTGGACTTTTACGAGCAGTACTTC.

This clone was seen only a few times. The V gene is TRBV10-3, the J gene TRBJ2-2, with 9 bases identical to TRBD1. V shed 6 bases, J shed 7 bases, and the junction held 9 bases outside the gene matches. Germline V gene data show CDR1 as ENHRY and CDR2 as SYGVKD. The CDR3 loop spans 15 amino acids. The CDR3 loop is CAIRTGQGIVGELFF. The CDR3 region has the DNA TGTGCCATCAGGACGGGACAGGGTATAGTCGGGGAGCTGTTTTTT.

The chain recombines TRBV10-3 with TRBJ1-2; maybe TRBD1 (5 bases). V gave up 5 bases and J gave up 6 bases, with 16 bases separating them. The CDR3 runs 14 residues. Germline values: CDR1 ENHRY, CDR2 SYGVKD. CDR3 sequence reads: CAISQGLAKDGYTF. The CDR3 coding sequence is TGTGCCATCAGTCAGGGACTCGCAAAGGATGGCTACACCTTC.

CDR3: CASSSTSGLQNTGELFF. The DNA of the CDR3 is TGTGCCAGCAGCTCAACCTCGGGACTGCAGAACACCGGGGAGCTGTTTTTT. This chain links TRBV7-3 with TRBJ2-2, with a tentative D call TRBD2 (6 bases). The V end lost 4 bases, the J end lost 1 base, and 16 bases lay between the germline ends. This CDR3 is built from 17 residues. Germline V gene sequence: CDR1 SGHTA, CDR2 FQGTGA.

CDR3 nucleotides: TGTGCCTGGAGCCTTTCGGACAGGGTAAACTATGGCTACACCTTC. Translation gives CAWSLSDRVNYGYTF. The chain links TRBV30 to TRBJ1-2; the match to TRBD1 covers 8 bases. CDR1 and CDR2 (germline): GTSNPN, SVGIG (reference sequence). V shed 3 bases, J shed 2 bases, and the junction held 8 bases outside the gene matches. This CDR3 is 15 amino acids long.